The clone carrying this TCR beta chain appeared a few times. The data were taken from a study of naive and memory T cell subsets. CDR1 and CDR2 (germline): SGHDN, FVKESK. Trimming took off 4 bases at V and 8 bases at J, with 16 bases between the two ends. CDR3 length equals 14 residues. The beta constant-region primer was an equimolar mix of two oligonucleotides covering TRBC1 and TRBC2. TCRdb fed the UMI-ligation and nested PCR reads into MiXCR, producing one record per CDR3 protein. The sample includes approximately 140,000 distinct CDR3 sequences, over 15% seen only once; the top ten take 0.14% to 0.15%.

The chain employs TRBV14 and TRBJ2-3; unclear D gene. This clonotype was sampled from a human donor in good health. Sequencing was done on a sample of naive CD4+ T cells from blood. The DNA of the CDR3 is TGTGCCAGCAGCCTACAGAATGGATGGGTTACGCAGTATTTT. Translation: CASSLQNGWVTQYF.